These 27 T cell receptor beta chains originate from one sample sequenced in a study of cytomegalovirus exposure and HLA in healthy donors. Primers for the PCR totalled 60 Vbeta and 13 Jbeta. Clones were sequenced by immunoSEQ multiplex PCR, and TCRdb holds only the in-frame ones, with some missing. Among fewer than 200,000 clones listed, more than 75% were seen once. Sequencing input: PBMCs. The origin of the receptors is a woman aged 30 to 39 in good health and CMV-seropositive.

This rearrangement joins TRBV30 to TRBJ2-3; 10 bases are a match to TRBD2. Germline V gene sequence: CDR1 GTSNPN, CDR2 SVGIG (reference sequence). CDR3 size: 14 residues. Unmatched junction bases numbered 3, after V lost 2 bases and J lost 4 bases. The CDR3 DNA sequence: TGTGCCTGGAGTAACAGCGGGGGGGCAGATACGCAGTATTTT. Encoded protein: CAWSNSGGADTQYF.

The chain recombines TRBV5-5 with TRBJ1-5; D is uncertain. CDR1 and CDR2 (germline): SGHKS, YYEKEE (reference sequence). Trimming stripped 2 bases from V and 3 bases from J, with 6 bases between. The CDR3 has 13 residues. The CDR3 sequence: CASSFSDNQPQHF. Here the CDR3 DNA reads TGTGCCAGCAGCTTCAGTGACAATCAGCCCCAGCATTTT. Full variable domain (remainder filled in from reference TRBV5-5 and TRBJ1-5): DAGVTQSPTHLIKTRGQQVTLRCSPISGHKSVSWYQQVLGQGPQFIFQYYEKEERGRGNFPDRFSARQFPNYSSELNVNALLLGDSALYLCASSFSDNQPQHFGDGTRLSIL.

The V call is TRBV7-2, the J call TRBJ1-3, with a weak D call TRBD1 (6 bases). This CDR3 spans 14 amino acids. Deletions cut 2 bases from V and 6 bases from J, with 11 bases between. Germline CDR1 reads SGHTA; CDR2 reads FQGNSA. The CDR3 sequence is CASSLSQGKNTIYF. As DNA, the CDR3 is TGTGCCAGCAGCTTATCCCAGGGGAAAAACACCATATATTTT. Variable domain in full (rest from reference TRBV7-2 and TRBJ1-3): GAGVSQSPSNKVTEKGKDVELRCDPISGHTALYWYRQSLGQGLEFLIYFQGNSAPDKSGLPSDRFSAERTGGSVSTLTIQRTQQEDSAVYLCASSLSQGKNTIYFGEGSWLTVV.

The rearrangement joins TRBV7-9 to TRBJ2-7; D possibly corresponds to TRBD1 (5 bases). Germline values: CDR1 SEHNR, CDR2 FQNEAQ (reference sequence). The length of the CDR3 is 15 residues. The V gene lost 1 base and the J gene lost 6 bases, with 16 bases spanning the gap. CDR3: CASSLEPGYQGEQYF. The DNA of the CDR3 is TGTGCCAGCAGCTTAGAGCCGGGTTATCAGGGCGAGCAGTACTTC.

This chain connects TRBV28 to TRBJ1-5, with D possibly being TRBD1 (6 bases). The V gene lost 3 bases and the J gene lost 0 bases, with 12 bases spanning the gap. The germline CDR1 and CDR2 sequences are MDHEN and SYDVKM. CDR3 length: 16 amino acids. The CDR3 sequence is CASSLTGGHSNQPQHF. CDR3 DNA sequence: TGTGCCAGCAGTTTGACAGGCGGGCATAGCAATCAGCCCCAGCATTTT. The full variable domain, in which reference TRBV28 and TRBJ1-5 provide the parts outside the CDR3, is DVKVTQSSRYLVKRTGEKVFLECVQDMDHENMFWYRQDPGLGLRLIYFSYDVKMKEKGDIPEGYSVSREKKERFSLILESASTNQTSMYLCASSLTGGHSNQPQHFGDGTRLSIL.

V and J are TRBV11-3 and TRBJ1-3; maybe TRBD1 (6 bases). This CDR3 spans 17 amino acids. Germline V CDR1 and CDR2: SGHNT, YENEEA. V lost 4 bases to trimming and J lost 1 base, with 17 bases between them. The DNA for the CDR3 is TGTGCCAGCAGCTCCCGGACAGCCCGCGGGTCTGGAAACACCATATATTTT. This codes for CASSSRTARGSGNTIYF.

The chain recombines TRBV27 with TRBJ2-3; D ambiguous. CDR1 and CDR2 from the germline V gene are MNHEY and SMNVEV (reference sequence). The CDR3 has 13 residues. Trimming removed 5 bases at V and 9 bases at J, with 15 bases between. For the CDR3, the DNA is TGTGCCAGCAGTCCGAGATTGATTTCAACGCAGTATTTT. Protein: CASSPRLISTQYF.

This chain joins TRBV5-1 and TRBJ2-3; D may be TRBD2 (6 bases). The ends were cut back, 4 bases at V and 6 bases at J, with 18 bases in the middle. This CDR3 comprises 15 residues. Germline CDR1 reads SGHRS; CDR2 reads YFSETQ. Written as DNA, the CDR3 is TGCGCCAGCAGCACCTCTAGCGTGTCTGGGGATACGCAGTATTTT. It encodes CASSTSSVSGDTQYF.

J is TRBJ2-7 and V is TRBV21-1; the listed D gene, TRBD1, was not tested against the DNA. TRBV21-1 is termed a pseudogene. The CDR3 extends over 13 amino acids. The CDR3 reads CASRRGQPYEQYF. The CDR3 bases are TGTGCCAGTAGACGGGGACAGCCTTACGAGCAGTACTTC.

The gene calls are TRBV7-6 and TRBJ2-2, with D maybe TRBD1 (5 bases). Germline lookup yields CDR1 SGHVS and CDR2 FNYEAQ. The V end was cut by 1 base, the J end by 7 bases, with 13 bases between. The CDR3 sequence is 15 residues long. The CDR3 sequence is CASSLEVGRIGELFF. The DNA of the CDR3 is TGTGCCAGCAGCTTAGAGGTGGGGCGGATCGGGGAGCTGTTTTTT. Supplemented by reference TRBV7-6 and TRBJ2-2, the full variable domain reads GAGVSQSPRYKVTKRGQDVALRCDPISGHVSLYWYRQALGQGPEFLTYFNYEAQQDKSGLPNDRFSAERPEGSISTLTIQRTEQRDSAMYRCASSLEVGRIGELFFGEGSRLTVL.

This clone was detected only a few times. The chain carries TRBV4-1 and TRBJ1-1; D remains ambiguous. Trimming shortened V by 2 bases and J by 0 bases, and 13 bases separated the two germline ends. CDR3 length equals 16 residues. The germline CDR1 and CDR2 sequences are MGHRA and YSYEKL. The CDR3 reads CASSQLASKMNTEAFF. Written as DNA, the CDR3 is TGCGCCAGCAGCCAATTGGCATCCAAGATGAACACTGAAGCTTTCTTT.

V and J are TRBV6-1 and TRBJ2-1, with TRBD1 matching 7 bases. This CDR3 has 13 residues. Looked up from germline, CDR1 is MNHNS and CDR2 is SASEGT. Trimming took 4 bases from V and 12 from J; bases not matched to a gene: 9. CDR3 in amino acids: CASSADLGQAQFF. The CDR3 DNA reads TGTGCCAGCAGTGCCGACCTTGGACAGGCGCAGTTCTTC.

This chain joins TRBV5-5 and TRBJ2-2; 8 nucleotides align to TRBD2. Germline lookup yields CDR1 SGHKS and CDR2 YYEKEE (reference sequence). V lost 4 bases to trimming and J lost 6 bases; unmatched junction nucleotides: 14. The CDR3 has 17 residues. The CDR3 protein is CASSLRAGGLLAGELFF. The CDR3 DNA follows: TGTGCCAGCAGCCTGCGGGCGGGGGGCCTTCTCGCCGGGGAGCTGTTTTTT.

The gene calls are TRBV19 and TRBJ2-7; 9 nucleotides agree with TRBD1. Germline loops: CDR1 LNHDA, CDR2 SQIVND (reference sequence). The length of the CDR3 is 17 residues. V lost 5 bases and J lost 2; bases outside the gene matches: 13. The CDR3 nucleotides are TGTGCCAGTAGTCTCGGCACCCTACAGGGGGCACCCTACGAGCAGTACTTC. This translates into CASSLGTLQGAPYEQYF. Looking up the rest from reference TRBV19 and TRBJ2-7 gives the full variable domain: DGGITQSPKYLFRKEGQNVTLSCEQNLNHDAMYWYRQDPGQGLRLIYYSQIVNDFQKGDIAEGYSVSREKKESFPLTVTSAQKNPTAFYLCASSLGTLQGAPYEQYFGPGTRLTVT.

This clone came up once. V is TRBV6-1 and J is TRBJ2-7; 7 bases map to TRBD1. With V trimmed by 3 bases and J by 3 bases, 2 bases remained unmatched. The germline gives CDR1 MNHNS, CDR2 SASEGT. This CDR3 has 13 residues. DNA for the CDR3: TGTGCCAGCAGTGAGGGACAGTTCTACGAGCAGTACTTC. It codes for CASSEGQFYEQYF.

The chain has TRBV28 and TRBJ2-5; tentative D call: TRBD2 (6 bases). The length of the CDR3 is 18 residues. The germline V gene encodes CDR1 MDHEN and CDR2 SYDVKM. V was cut by 5 bases and J by 5 bases, with 27 bases left in between. The CDR3 loop is CASSPILAGMGVGETQYF. For the CDR3, the DNA is TGTGCCAGCAGTCCCATCCTCGCGGGGATGGGGGTCGGGGAGACCCAGTACTTC.

The table lists this clone with a few counts. The V call is TRBV5-1, the J call TRBJ2-5; a weak D match, TRBD2 (6 bases). The CDR3 sequence is 15 residues long. Looked up from germline, CDR1 is SGHRS and CDR2 is YFSETQ. Trimming removed 6 bases at V and 5 bases at J, with 20 bases between. Here the CDR3 DNA reads TGCGCCAGCAATCTAATCGGGGGTGCAGGGGAGACCCAGTACTTC. This gives the protein CASNLIGGAGETQYF.

The CDR3 DNA reads as TGCGCCAGCAGCTTAGGGACTAGCGGGGGTCGGTCCACAGATACGCAGTATTTT. Residues: CASSLGTSGGRSTDTQYF. The chain combines TRBV5-1 with TRBJ2-3; TRBD2 matches 14 bases. Germline assignment: CDR1 SGHRS and CDR2 YFSETQ. J gave up 2 bases and V 2 bases, and 7 bases lay outside the gene matches. The CDR3 has 18 amino acids.

V usage is TRBV6-5 and J usage is TRBJ2-5; TRBD2 matches 7 bases. Looked up from germline, CDR1 is MNHEY and CDR2 is SVGAGI. The J segment lost 5 bases and the V segment lost 5 bases, leaving 8 bases of the junction unmatched. This CDR3 has 14 amino acids. CDR3 loop: CASSRSVGGETQYF. CDR3 DNA sequence: TGTGCCAGCAGTCGTTCGGTGGGGGGGGAGACCCAGTACTTC.

This clone was observed once. CDR3 DNA sequence: TGTGCCTGGCGAAAGGGAATAAGGGGAGAAGCTTTCTTT. Amino acids: CAWRKGIRGEAFF. The gene calls are TRBV30 and TRBJ1-1, with D possibly matching TRBD1 (5 bases). Trimming pared 5 bases from V and 8 bases from J, leaving 18 bases between. Germline V gene lookup returns CDR1 GTSNPN and CDR2 SVGIG (reference sequence). The CDR3 loop spans 13 amino acids.

This chain's CDR3 is CASSPAGRQPQHF. The CDR3 DNA follows: TGTGCCAGCTCACCGGCAGGGAGGCAGCCCCAGCATTTT. V is TRBV18 and J is TRBJ1-5; D is possibly TRBD1 (5 bases). The germline V gene encodes CDR1 KGHSH and CDR2 LQKENI. This CDR3 contains 13 residues. The V gene lost 3 bases and the J gene lost 7 bases, with 10 bases spanning the gap.

This chain uses TRBV11-2 with TRBJ2-7; 7 nucleotides match TRBD1. The germline V gene has CDR1 SGHAT and CDR2 FQNNGV. This CDR3 has 15 amino acids. The V segment lost 5 bases and the J segment 2 bases; nucleotides outside the gene matches: 9. CDR3 bases: TGTGCCAGCAGCCCCCACGCCGGGACAGCCTACGAGCAGTACTTC. Translation: CASSPHAGTAYEQYF.

The chain employs TRBV15 and TRBJ2-4; 7 bases are a match to TRBD2. This CDR3 is 17 amino acids long. Germline values: CDR1 LNHNV, CDR2 YYDKDF (reference sequence). Trimming took 0 bases from V and 0 from J; bases not matched to a gene: 5. The CDR3 spells CATSRDISGLAKNIQYF. In nucleotides, the CDR3 is TGTGCCACCAGCAGAGATATTAGCGGGCTAGCCAAAAACATTCAGTACTTC.

The V and J genes are TRBV6-6 and TRBJ2-1, with no clear D. The germline V gene has CDR1 MNHNY and CDR2 SVGAGI (reference sequence). The CDR3 consists of 16 residues. V lost 0 bases and J lost 6, with 15 bases in between. Here the CDR3 reads CASSYSLGFLGNEQFF. Here the CDR3 DNA reads TGTGCCAGCAGTTACTCCCTCGGGTTTCTAGGCAATGAGCAGTTCTTC.

The chain is built from TRBV11-3 and TRBJ1-1; possible D gene TRBD1, 5 bases. Trimming cost V 3 bases and J 7 bases, with 9 bases left between them. The CDR3 runs 12 residues. Germline CDR1 is SGHNT and CDR2 is YENEEA. The CDR3 region is CASSFTGGEAFF. DNA of the CDR3: TGTGCCAGCAGCTTTACGGGGGGTGAAGCTTTCTTT.

This clone came up a few times. In DNA form, the CDR3 reads TGTGCCAGCAGTTACTTGACTTCGAGAGGCACCGGGGAGCTGTTTTTT. Protein product: CASSYLTSRGTGELFF. The rearrangement links TRBV6-5 to TRBJ2-2; no definite D call. Trimming removed 1 base from V and 4 bases from J, with 13 bases in between. Germline assignment: CDR1 MNHEY and CDR2 SVGAGI. This CDR3 spans 16 amino acids.

This sequence joins TRBV7-6 and TRBJ1-4; TRBD1 aligns across 9 bases. This CDR3 is built from 17 residues. The V gene's germline CDR1 is SGHVS and CDR2 FNYEAQ. Unmatched junction bases numbered 7, after V lost 5 bases and J lost 0 bases. The CDR3 DNA reads TGTGCCAGCAGCCCGAGGACAGGGGCCGCAACTAATGAAAAACTGTTTTTT. Translated: CASSPRTGAATNEKLFF.